This record looks at one TCR beta chain sequence and its context. The data were taken from a study of control samples from healthy donors and cancer patients. Using immunoSEQ multiplex PCR, the repertoire was profiled, and TCRdb retains in-frame clones only, with some absent. The sample includes 70,000 to 85,000 clones, around 91% of them seen just once. Germline CDR1 is SGHRS and CDR2 is YFSETQ. There are 13 residues in the CDR3. The V and J ends lost 0 bases and 4 bases respectively, with 7 bases between them. Sequences were obtained from blood. This TCR came from a man aged 45-65 years in good health. This chain joins TRBV5-1 and TRBJ1-2, with D possibly TRBD1 on 5 matching bases. The CDR3 here is CASSLETGYGYTF. The CDR3, as DNA: TGCGCCAGCAGCTTGGAAACAGGCTATGGCTACACCTTC.